These 9 T cell receptor beta chains originate from one sample sequenced in a study of blood T cell repertoires in COVID-19. The protocol was immunoSEQ multiplex PCR, while the TCRdb copy is restricted to in-frame clones and leaves out a portion. The sample lists some 400,000 clones, approximately 90% occurring once. The sequenced sample was PBMCs or T cells enriched from blood (not recorded which). The origin of the receptors is a woman in her forties who had been exposed to COVID-19.

A single count supports this clone. CDR3 in amino acids: CASSSDTVYSNQPQHF. The CDR3 nucleotides are TGTGCCAGCAGCTCGGACACAGTTTATAGCAATCAGCCCCAGCATTTT. V gene TRBV7-2 combines with J gene TRBJ1-5; tentatively, D is TRBD1 (5 bases). The CDR3 extends over 16 amino acids. From germline, CDR1 is SGHTA and CDR2 FQGNSA. Trimming shortened V by 4 bases and J by 0 bases, and 13 bases separated the two germline ends.

This sequence joins TRBV18 and TRBJ2-5; 7 nucleotides align to TRBD2. The length of the CDR3 is 16 residues. With V trimmed by 2 bases and J by 2 bases, 8 bases remained unmatched. CDR1 is KGHSH and CDR2 is LQKENI in the germline V gene. The chain's CDR3 is CASSPSRDYRQETQYF. The CDR3 DNA reads as TGTGCCAGCTCACCATCCAGGGACTACCGACAAGAGACCCAGTACTTC.

The chain carries TRBV7-2 and TRBJ1-6; a weak D match, TRBD1 (6 bases). The germline gives CDR1 SGHTA, CDR2 FQGNSA. V lost 4 bases, J lost 4 bases, and 8 bases lay in between. This CDR3 is built from 14 residues. CDR3 in DNA: TGTGCCAGCAGCTCTCAGGGGTATAATTCACCCCTCCACTTT. Protein: CASSSQGYNSPLHF.

Regarding this clone: Compared with germline, one end of the junction differs, possibly owing to a read error. The CDR3 region is CASRLGTSEAFF. As DNA, the CDR3 is TGTGCCAGCCGTTTGGGGACTAGTGAAGCTTTCTTT. The chain couples TRBV12-3 or TRBV12-4 to TRBJ1-1; a possible D gene is TRBD1 (5 bases). The CDR3 has 12 amino acids.

The chain is built from TRBV23-1 and TRBJ1-5; D is uncertain. TRBV23-1 is an ORF for which the function is uncertain. The CDR3 sequence is 16 residues long. The germline V and J ends were trimmed by 4 bases and 6 bases, with 19 bases remaining between them. The CDR3 DNA reads TGCGCCAGCAGTCCGAATTCCATGCTCCGCGGTCAGCCCCAGCATTTT. It translates to CASSPNSMLRGQPQHF.

The chain employs TRBV7-9 and TRBJ1-1; D unclear. The germline CDR1 and CDR2 sequences are SEHNR and FQNEAQ (reference sequence). Between the trimmed V and J ends, which lost 2 bases and 7 bases, there was a span of 8 bases. The CDR3 spans 12 residues. CDR3 region: CASSLFGGEAFF. The CDR3 DNA is TGTGCCAGCAGCTTATTCGGAGGTGAAGCTTTCTTT.

The chain is built from TRBV7-2 and TRBJ2-7, with 12 bases aligning to TRBD2. The CDR3 has 17 residues. The germline V gene encodes CDR1 SGHTA and CDR2 FQGNSA. V shed 5 bases and J 3 bases; nucleotides not matched to a gene: 11. CDR3 in DNA: TGTGCCAGCAGCACCTCTAGCGGGGGGGAAAGGGGCTACGAGCAGTACTTC. It yields the protein CASSTSSGGERGYEQYF.

The V and J genes are TRBV3-1 (or the pseudogene TRBV3-2) and TRBJ2-2; D is uncertain. The CDR3 length is 15 residues. V gave up 0 bases and J gave up 7 bases, with 12 bases separating them. From germline, CDR1 is LGHDT and CDR2 YNNKEL (reference sequence). The CDR3 sequence is CASSQEVTPRGELFF. CDR3 DNA: TGTGCCAGCAGCCAAGAGGTGACTCCGCGCGGGGAGCTGTTTTTT.

A single count supports this clone. The rearrangement links TRBV18 to TRBJ2-5; perhaps TRBD1 as D (6 bases). Germline-derived CDR1 and CDR2 are KGHSH and LQKENI. The germline V and J ends were trimmed by 3 bases and 1 base, with 9 bases remaining between them. The CDR3 is 14 amino acids. The CDR3 is CASSPGDTQETQYF. The DNA for the CDR3 is TGTGCCAGCTCACCCGGGGACACCCAAGAGACCCAGTACTTC.